This TCR beta chain was sequenced during a study of long-term antiretroviral therapy in people with HIV. Study-level findings and limits: Across all time points, the repertoire was dominated by clones that expanded before ART. Collection spanned 2004 to 2017; ART regimens may be less effective than current ones.

CDR3 length: 16 amino acids. The junction had 12 bases not matched to a gene; V was cut back by 5 bases and J by 5 bases. The germline CDR1 and CDR2 sequences are SGHVS and FQNEAQ. The libraries were made with immunoSEQ v3.0 at survey level. The method was immunoSEQ multiplex PCR; TCRdb's version includes in-frame clones alone and lacks a portion of them. This table has tens of thousands of clones, roughly 85% appearing once. Treatment for all HIV-infected participants took place in the United States. The samples, holding roughly 0.95-11 million cryopreserved PBMC, were thawed before DNA extraction was carried out. A remark on this clone: Its antigen is still unknown.

This chain links TRBV7-8 with TRBJ1-5; TRBD1 aligns across 7 bases. The source material was unsorted PBMCs, sampled 2.2 years after starting antiretroviral therapy. This TCR was sampled from a man aged 18 to 35 with HIV. This CDR3 is CASSTRSRGIDQPQHF. The CDR3 region has the DNA TGTGCCAGCAGCACCCGGAGCAGGGGGATTGATCAGCCCCAGCATTTT.